This T cell receptor (beta chain) was obtained from a study of molecular identifiers for immune sequencing clone quantification listed by TCRdb under 2018. As for the study more broadly: For a replicate experiment, RNA from around 20,000 or 100,000 naive CD8 T cells was divided into five aliquots, of which four were sequenced. CD8 T cells were used in a methods study to benchmark molecular-identifier clustering-based TCR repertoire sequencing (MIDCIRS) and TCR RNA copy counting.

Broad study findings and their caveats: Spiked-in Jurkat TCR RNA equal to a single cell's worth was reported to be detectable even within one million naive CD8 T cells. Without barcode sub-clustering, chimeric consensus sequences inflated TCR diversity; chimeras reached as high as 47%. Modeling gave approximately 3 recovered TCR RNA copies per cell versus 8 to 10 by digital PCR, implying around 33% capture efficiency. Clones above 20 RNA copies held over 99% of molecules in CMV-specific effector cells but under 1% in naive cells. Identical TCR molecules sharing a barcode could cause highly expanded clone sizes to be underestimated. The naive libraries included spiked-in Jurkat TCR RNA (approximately ten copies' worth), and this RNA is not part of the donor repertoire.

Libraries of naive CD8 T cells were built from anywhere between about 17,000 and 1,000,000 sorted cells, with 10%, 30% or 50% of the purified RNA used. On a BD FACSAria II, naive CD8 T cells were FACS-sorted as CD8+CD4-CCR7+CD45RA+ and collected into RLT Plus buffer. To test detection sensitivity, Jurkat RNA equal to some 11 TCR copies was added to samples of about 20,000-1,000,000 naive CD8 T cells. CD8 T cells were enriched with RosetteSep CD8+ T Cell Enrichment Cocktail and Ficoll-Paque, followed by ACK red cell lysis. Receptor libraries were prepared by PCR. Sequenced on a NextSeq 500. Bulk TCR libraries were prepared as previously described, using TCR primers listed in Table S5. Purification of total RNA was performed with the Qiagen AllPrep DNA/RNA kit. Before any analysis, reads coming from multiple sequencing runs of the same library were combined into one pool. Per the authors' processing: Only reads with exact TCR constant sequence were kept, trimmed to 150 nt, and grouped by their 12-nt molecular barcodes. Reads inside each barcode group were sub-clustered using a 15% Levenshtein threshold, and a quality-weighted consensus sequence was constructed for each RNA molecule. Non-functional sequences were discarded, and so were lower-count sequences lying one edit away from another sequence. Barcode sub-clusters with fewer than 20% of the maximum read count were removed, based on fitting two negative binomial distributions. TCRdb reprocessed the public reads (quality trimming at Q25 with fastp, clone calling with MiXCR) and kept in-frame beta chains. Duplicate CDR3 protein sequences are folded into a single record with the most common DNA and genes. TCRdb, rather than the study authors, made the V and J calls. For this sample the table gives about 630,000 distinct CDR3 sequences, of which 25% were detected only once. The ten top clones hold about 0.8% of the sample.

From a lookup of the germline V gene, CDR1 and CDR2 are KGHDR and SFDVKD. Including cysteine and phenylalanine, the CDR3 has 16 amino acids. The kept DNA is CDR3 alone, 48 bases in frame from the first base. V is reduced by 3 bases and J by 6 bases, leaving a spacing of 18 bases between them. Of note for this clonotype: What this receptor recognizes is not known. A much larger clone sits a single nucleotide away, making a read error possible.

Material: naive CD8+ T cells from blood, with Jurkat cell RNA spiked in. Interpreted using the paper, the cell subset or site label stands for: FACS-sorted CD8+CD4-CCR7+CD45RA+ naive T cells. The V and J genes are TRBV24-1 and TRBJ2-3; 5 matching bases give a weak D call of TRBD2. This sequence originates from a human donor in good health. Some libraries in this study had Jurkat cell RNA spiked in. The encoded CDR3 is CATSDHPPDGMDTQYF. The base sequence is TGTGCCACCAGTGATCATCCCCCGGACGGGATGGATACGCAGTATTTT.